Reported below is one T cell receptor (beta chain). Its target is not known. Since a much larger clone is just one base distant, this may be a read error. Patients were aged 18 to 65, had disease duration under 2 months, and had newly diagnosed hyperthyroidism. From RNA transcripts, TCR beta CDR3 regions were amplified. TCR CDR3 underwent first-round RT-PCR with the HTBI primer set. TCRdb re-derived calls from the multiplex PCR reads in MiXCR, one entry per CDR3 protein. The data show about 400,000 distinct CDR3 sequences, with 15% to 18% seen just once and 28% held by the top ten. The data stem from a study of T cells in Graves' hyperthyroidism and ophthalmopathy. Findings of the study overall: Expanded thyroid clonotypes (above 0.001) were mostly also found in blood.

Germline lookup yields CDR1 KGHSH and CDR2 LQKENI. The CDR3 has 12 residues. The rearrangement links TRBV18 to TRBJ2-5, with D uncertain. Material for sequencing was blood. This clonotype originated in a woman aged 18-29 years with Graves' hyperthyroidism that later progressed to Graves' ophthalmopathy. CDR3 amino acids: CAGSASQETQYF. In nucleotides, the CDR3 is TGTGCCGGCTCAGCCTCCCAAGAGACCCAGTACTTC. The full variable domain, its missing parts supplied by reference TRBV18 and TRBJ2-5, is NAGVMQNPRHLVRRRGQEARLRCSPMKGHSHVYWYRQLPEEGLKFMVYLQKENIIDESGMPKERFSAEFPKEGPSILRIQQVVRGDSAAYFCAGSASQETQYFGPGTRLLVL.